The 22 T cell receptor beta chains presented below share a single source sample, sequenced in a study of OX40 agonist ivuxolimab in advanced cancers. Profiling relied on immunoSEQ multiplex PCR, and the TCRdb table lists in-frame clones only, not all of them. The sample holds about 80,000 clones, roughly 84% seen once. Sequences were derived from CD4+ or CD8+ T cells sorted from blood, sampled in a trial of the OX40 agonist ivuxolimab. All receptors derive from an adult with an advanced solid tumor such as melanoma, head and neck, liver or kidney cancer.

The CDR3 nucleotides read TGTGCCAGCAGCTTAGATCGGGGGACCAAAGAGACCCAGTACTTC. It yields the protein CASSLDRGTKETQYF. V is TRBV11-2 and J is TRBJ2-5, with D possibly matching TRBD2 (6 bases). Per the germline V gene, CDR1 is SGHAT and CDR2 is FQNNGV. The CDR3 covers 15 residues. The ends were cut back, 0 bases at V and 3 bases at J, with 11 bases in the middle.

The rearrangement uses TRBV2 and TRBJ2-7, with D hard to call. Between the trimmed V and J ends, which lost 10 bases and 7 bases, there was a span of 17 bases. CDR3 length: 12 amino acids. From germline, CDR1 is SNHLY and CDR2 FYNNEI. This chain's CDR3 is CATNLVGREQYV. CDR3 nucleotide sequence: TGTGCCACGAACCTCGTTGGCCGGGAGCAGTACGTC.

The chain carries TRBV28 and TRBJ1-2; 8 nucleotides agree with TRBD1. The V segment lost 6 bases and the J segment 8 bases; nucleotides outside the gene matches: 11. In germline, CDR1 is MDHEN, CDR2 SYDVKM. The CDR3 sequence is 14 residues long. As DNA, the CDR3 is TGTGCCAGCAGCCCCCCCGGGACAGGTGTCGGCTACACCTTC. Its protein product is CASSPPGTGVGYTF.

J is TRBJ2-7 and V is TRBV7-8; tentatively, D is TRBD2 (5 bases). V lost 5 bases, J lost 5 bases, and 13 bases lay in between. In germline, CDR1 is SGHVS, CDR2 FQNEAQ. The CDR3 sequence is 13 residues long. The DNA for the CDR3 is TGTGCCAGCAGCCTAAGCGGAGTGAACGAGCAGTACGTC. Encoded protein: CASSLSGVNEQYV.

J is TRBJ1-1 and V is TRBV5-1; D is undetermined. Deletions cut 0 bases from V and 4 bases from J, with 7 bases between. Germline CDR1 reads SGHRS; CDR2 reads YFSETQ. The CDR3 has 13 residues. The CDR3 sequence: CASSLEAVTEAFF. The CDR3 nucleotides are TGCGCCAGCAGCTTGGAGGCAGTCACTGAAGCTTTCTTT.

V usage is TRBV7-2 and J usage is TRBJ1-4, with 7 bases identical to TRBD1. Germline V gene data show CDR1 as SGHTA and CDR2 as FQGNSA. This CDR3 is 14 amino acids long. V was pared by 4 bases and J by 5 bases, with 4 bases of the junction left unmatched. CDR3 coding DNA: TGTGCCAGCAGCTCTCGGGACAGAAATGAAAAACTGTTTTTT. Translating gives CASSSRDRNEKLFF.

The chain links TRBV2 to TRBJ1-3, with TRBD1 as a possible D gene (6 bases). CDR3 size: 14 residues. V was pared by 7 bases and J by 4 bases, with 14 bases between. Germline V gives CDR1 SNHLY, CDR2 FYNNEI. The CDR3: CASKFTGSGNTIYF. The CDR3 DNA reads TGTGCCAGCAAGTTCACAGGGTCAGGAAACACCATATATTTT.

This sequence joins TRBV7-8 and TRBJ1-2, with TRBD1 matching 7 bases. Trimming cost V 1 base and J 7 bases; bases outside gene matches: 3. CDR1 SGHVS and CDR2 FQNEAQ come from the germline V gene. The CDR3 totals 13 residues. CDR3 in amino acids: CASSLVPGGGYTF. The CDR3 DNA reads as TGTGCCAGCAGCTTAGTGCCAGGGGGTGGCTACACCTTC.

The chain combines TRBV2 with TRBJ2-3; TRBD2 matches 8 bases. The CDR3 runs to 15 residues. Trimming cost V 3 bases and J 5 bases; bases outside gene matches: 7. Germline V CDR1 and CDR2: SNHLY, FYNNEI. The DNA of the CDR3 is TGTGCCAGCAGTGAGTGGGGGACTAGGCGAGATACGCAGTATTTT. This gives the protein CASSEWGTRRDTQYF.

This chain uses TRBV28 with TRBJ1-5; 9 nucleotides align to TRBD1. V lost 4 bases and J lost 4; bases outside the gene matches: 20. There are 20 residues in the CDR3. From germline, CDR1 is MDHEN and CDR2 SYDVKM. Written as DNA, the CDR3 is TGTGCCAGCAGTTCCCACAGGGGGCGCCCACTCCGGTCGGGGAATCAGCCCCAGCATTTT. This encodes CASSSHRGRPLRSGNQPQHF.

The rearrangement links TRBV20-1 to TRBJ2-3; D uncertain. This CDR3 has 11 amino acids. V lost 6 bases to trimming and J lost 6 bases, with 10 bases between them. CDR1 is DFQATT, CDR2 SNEGSKA, per germline (reference sequence). The CDR3 region is CSAVGRDTQYF. CDR3 bases: TGCAGTGCCGTCGGACGGGATACGCAGTATTTT.

This clone has only a few counts. The V and J genes are TRBV20-1 and TRBJ2-1; D may be TRBD2 (6 bases). The germline V gene encodes CDR1 DFQATT and CDR2 SNEGSKA (reference sequence). V lost 4 bases and J lost 8, with 6 bases in between. This CDR3 spans 10 amino acids. The CDR3 protein is CSATGDEQFF. CDR3 nucleotide sequence: TGCAGTGCTACGGGGGATGAGCAGTTCTTC.

This clone has a single count. V and J are TRBV5-1 and TRBJ2-1, with D tentatively TRBD1 (6 bases). There are 12 residues in the CDR3. Looked up from germline, CDR1 is SGHRS and CDR2 is YFSETQ. V lost 2 bases to trimming and J lost 6 bases, with 6 bases between them. CDR3 bases: TGCGCCAGCAGCTTACAGGGCAATGAGCAGTTCTTC. Protein product: CASSLQGNEQFF.

The J gene is TRBJ1-1, the V gene TRBV27; D is unresolved. Germline CDR1 reads MNHEY; CDR2 reads SMNVEV (reference sequence). The CDR3 spans 14 residues. Trimming pared 3 bases from V and 5 bases from J, leaving 13 bases between. CDR3 DNA sequence: TGTGCCAGCAGTTTTGGACCCGGTGGAACTGAAGCTTTCTTT. Protein: CASSFGPGGTEAFF.

V and J are TRBV9 and TRBJ2-7; 7 bases map to TRBD1. CDR1 and CDR2 (germline): SGDLS, YYNGEE. This CDR3 has 13 amino acids. Unmatched junction bases numbered 8, after V lost 7 bases and J lost 4 bases. The CDR3 region has the DNA TGTGCCAGCTCCCGGGACAGAGGTTACGAGCAGTACTTC. The encoded protein is CASSRDRGYEQYF.

The V call is TRBV7-2, the J call TRBJ2-5, with TRBD2 matching 12 bases. Germline CDR1 SGHTA, CDR2 FQGNSA. CDR3 length equals 15 residues. V was clipped by 5 bases and J by 5 bases; unmatched bases: 6. The CDR3: CASSQLAGGWETQYF. For the CDR3, the DNA is TGTGCCAGCAGCCAACTAGCGGGGGGATGGGAGACCCAGTACTTC. Combining the CDR3 with reference TRBV7-2 and TRBJ2-5 gives the whole variable domain GAGVSQSPSNKVTEKGKDVELRCDPISGHTALYWYRQSLGQGLEFLIYFQGNSAPDKSGLPSDRFSAERTGGSVSTLTIQRTQQEDSAVYLCASSQLAGGWETQYFGPGTRLLVL.

This sequence joins TRBV18 and TRBJ2-1; 10 bases fit TRBD2. The CDR3 contains 17 residues. CDR1 is KGHSH, CDR2 LQKENI, per germline. Trimming at V came to 1 base and at J to 0 bases, leaving 3 bases not matched to a gene. The CDR3 spells CASSPQLAGSSYNEQFF. The CDR3 nucleotides read TGTGCCAGCTCACCACAACTAGCGGGGAGCTCCTACAATGAGCAGTTCTTC.

The J gene is TRBJ2-3, the V gene TRBV4-1; D gene ambiguous. Between the trimmed V and J ends, which lost 2 bases and 0 bases, there was a span of 9 bases. The CDR3 loop spans 15 amino acids. Germline V CDR1 and CDR2: MGHRA, YSYEKL. CDR3 amino acids: CASSQRYTSTDTQYF. The CDR3 DNA reads TGCGCCAGCAGCCAAAGATACACTAGCACAGATACGCAGTATTTT.

In regard to this clone: One end of the junction fails to match germline, which may point to a read error. This sequence joins TRBV14 and TRBJ1-2; D not resolved. CDR3 size: 12 residues. Looked up from germline, CDR1 is SGHDN and CDR2 is FVKESK. CDR3 sequence reads: CASSPSVYGHTF. The CDR3 DNA sequence: TGTGCCAGCAGCCCCTCGGTCTATGGCCACACCTTC.

This chain connects TRBV5-6 to TRBJ2-4; D may match TRBD1 or TRBD2 (5 bases each). Germline CDR1 SGHDT, CDR2 YYEEEE. Trimming removed 1 base from V and 8 bases from J, with 10 bases in between. The CDR3 is 13 residues long. The CDR3 loop is CASSLSGTHIQYF. The DNA of the CDR3 is TGTGCCAGCAGCTTGTCTGGGACGCACATTCAGTACTTC.

V gene TRBV7-9 combines with J gene TRBJ2-2; D may be TRBD2 (5 bases). The germline V gene has CDR1 SEHNR and CDR2 FQNEAQ (reference sequence). Trimming shortened V by 5 bases and J by 6 bases, and 10 bases separated the two germline ends. This CDR3 has 13 residues. The CDR3 nucleotides read TGTGCCAGCAGCCACCCGGGATCCGGGGAGCTGTTTTTT. As protein: CASSHPGSGELFF.

CDR3 loop: CATSPQQVSGTEAFF. CDR3 nucleotides: TGCGCCACCTCGCCCCAACAGGTCTCAGGTACTGAAGCTTTCTTT. The J gene is TRBJ1-1, the V gene TRBV10-2; a weak D match, TRBD1 (5 bases). The CDR3 runs 15 residues. Between the trimmed V and J ends, which lost 10 bases and 5 bases, there was a span of 23 bases. CDR1 and CDR2 from the germline V gene are WSHSY and SAAADI.